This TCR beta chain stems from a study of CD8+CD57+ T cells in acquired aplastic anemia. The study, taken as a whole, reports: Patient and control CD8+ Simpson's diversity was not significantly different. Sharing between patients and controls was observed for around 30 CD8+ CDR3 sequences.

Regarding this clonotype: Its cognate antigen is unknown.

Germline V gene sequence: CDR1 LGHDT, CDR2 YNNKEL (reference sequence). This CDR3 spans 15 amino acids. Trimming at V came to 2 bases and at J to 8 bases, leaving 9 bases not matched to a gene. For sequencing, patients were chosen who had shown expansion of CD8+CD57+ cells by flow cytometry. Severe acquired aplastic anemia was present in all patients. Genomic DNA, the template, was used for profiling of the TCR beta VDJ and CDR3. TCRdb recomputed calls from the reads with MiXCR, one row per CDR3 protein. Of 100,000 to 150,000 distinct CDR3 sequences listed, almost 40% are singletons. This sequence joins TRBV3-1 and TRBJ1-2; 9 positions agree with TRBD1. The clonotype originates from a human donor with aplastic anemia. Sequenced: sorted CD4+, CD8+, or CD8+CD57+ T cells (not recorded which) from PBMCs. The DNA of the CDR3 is TGTGCCAGCAGCCAACCGGGACAGGGCCATGTAGGCTACACCTTC. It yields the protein CASSQPGQGHVGYTF. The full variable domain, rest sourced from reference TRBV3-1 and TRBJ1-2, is DTAVSQTPKYLVTQMGNDKSIKCEQNLGHDTMYWYKQDSKKFLKIMFSYNNKELIINETVPNRFSPKSPDKAHLNLHINSLELGDSAVYFCASSQPGQGHVGYTFGSGTRLTVV.